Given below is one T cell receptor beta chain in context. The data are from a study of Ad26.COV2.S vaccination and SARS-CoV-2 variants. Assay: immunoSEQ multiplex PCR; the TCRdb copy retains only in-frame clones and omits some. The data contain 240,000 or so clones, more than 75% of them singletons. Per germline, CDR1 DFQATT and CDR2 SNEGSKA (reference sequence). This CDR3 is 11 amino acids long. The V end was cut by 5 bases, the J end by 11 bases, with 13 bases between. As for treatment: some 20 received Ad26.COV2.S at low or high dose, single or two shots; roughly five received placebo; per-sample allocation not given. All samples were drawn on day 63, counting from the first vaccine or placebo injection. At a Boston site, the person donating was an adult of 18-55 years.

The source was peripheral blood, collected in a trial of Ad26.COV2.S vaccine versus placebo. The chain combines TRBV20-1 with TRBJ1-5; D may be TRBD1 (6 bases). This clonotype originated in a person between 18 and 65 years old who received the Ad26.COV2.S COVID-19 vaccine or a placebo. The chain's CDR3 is CSADGTTTQHF. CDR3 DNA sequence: TGCAGTGCTGATGGGACAACCACCCAGCATTTT.